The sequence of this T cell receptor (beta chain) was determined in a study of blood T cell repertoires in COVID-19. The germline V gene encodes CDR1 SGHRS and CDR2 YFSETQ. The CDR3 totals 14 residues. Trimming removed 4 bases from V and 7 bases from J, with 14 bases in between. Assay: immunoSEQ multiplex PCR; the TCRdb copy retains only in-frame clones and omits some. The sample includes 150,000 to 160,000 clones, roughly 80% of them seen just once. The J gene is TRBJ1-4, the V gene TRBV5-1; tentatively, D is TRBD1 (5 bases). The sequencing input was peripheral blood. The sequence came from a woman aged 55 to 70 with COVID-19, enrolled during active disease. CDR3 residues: CASSEGRGGEKLFF. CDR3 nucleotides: TGCGCCAGCAGCGAGGGGCGGGGTGGTGAAAAACTGTTTTTT.